The 17 T cell receptor beta chains below were found in one sample sequenced in a study of blood T cells in healthy people across ages. Through a sample-barcoded 5' primer and a J-beta primer mix, a second PCR was run for about 6 to 11 cycles. TCRdb recomputed calls from the 5' RACE reads with MiXCR, one row per CDR3 protein. Here the sample spans about 540,000 distinct CDR3 sequences, 24% being singletons. The same data also contributed to another study, on T cells of mothers and their children.

The sequenced material came from blood. These receptors all stem from a boy younger than 18 in good health.

The V gene is TRBV5-1, the J gene TRBJ2-1; the match to TRBD2 covers 9 bases. The CDR3 loop spans 15 amino acids. From germline, CDR1 is SGHRS and CDR2 YFSETQ. V was pared by 1 base and J by 5 bases, with 4 bases of the junction left unmatched. As DNA, the CDR3 is TGCGCCAGCAGCTTGACGGTAGCGGGGGACAATGAGCAGTTCTTC. The encoded protein is CASSLTVAGDNEQFF.

This clonotype was observed a handful of times. This chain connects TRBV20-1 to TRBJ1-1; tentative D call: TRBD1 (5 bases). The V end was cut by 6 bases, the J end by 0 bases, with 11 bases between. This CDR3 comprises 13 residues. The V gene's germline CDR1 is DFQATT and CDR2 SNEGSKA (reference sequence). The CDR3 here is CSAHRDVNTEAFF. CDR3 nucleotide sequence: TGCAGTGCCCACCGGGACGTGAACACTGAAGCTTTCTTT.

This clonotype was seen ten or more times. This chain links TRBV7-2 with TRBJ2-7; 10 bases map to TRBD1. CDR3 length: 15 residues. Germline V gene lookup returns CDR1 SGHTA and CDR2 FQGNSA. Germline trimming cut 8 bases from V and 6 bases from J; bases unmatched to any gene: 13. In DNA form, the CDR3 reads TGTGCCAGCTACTTTACGAGACAGGGGGCGTCCGAGCAGTACTTC. This gives the protein CASYFTRQGASEQYF. The full variable domain, rest sourced from reference TRBV7-2 and TRBJ2-7, is GAGVSQSPSNKVTEKGKDVELRCDPISGHTALYWYRQSLGQGLEFLIYFQGNSAPDKSGLPSDRFSAERTGGSVSTLTIQRTQQEDSAVYLCASYFTRQGASEQYFGPGTRLTVT.

The sample holds many counts of this clonotype. The rearrangement joins TRBV6-5 to TRBJ2-2; D uncertain. V was clipped by 1 base and J by 3 bases, with 0 bases between them. CDR1 is MNHEY, CDR2 SVGAGI, per germline. The CDR3 runs to 12 residues. The CDR3 protein is CASSYYTGELFF. The CDR3 DNA follows: TGTGCCAGCAGTTACTACACCGGGGAGCTGTTTTTT.

The chain links TRBV5-1 to TRBJ2-4; D is uncertain. V was shortened by 0 bases and J by 1 base, with 8 bases between the two germline ends. CDR3 length: 15 amino acids. The V gene's germline CDR1 is SGHRS and CDR2 YFSETQ. CDR3: CASSLEVAAKNIQYF. The DNA for the CDR3 is TGCGCCAGCAGCTTGGAGGTGGCCGCCAAAAACATTCAGTACTTC.

This sequence joins TRBV7-2 and TRBJ2-7; 10 nucleotides match TRBD2. There are 14 residues in the CDR3. Germline V gives CDR1 SGHTA, CDR2 FQGNSA. The J segment lost 6 bases and the V segment lost 1 base, leaving 3 bases of the junction unmatched. Written as DNA, the CDR3 is TGTGCCAGCAGCTTAGTTACTAGCGGGACCGAGCAGTACTTC. It encodes CASSLVTSGTEQYF.

CDR3 residues: CSVQTTDYTNYGYTF. CDR3 bases: TGCAGTGTACAGACGACAGACTATACTAACTATGGCTACACCTTC. The V gene is TRBV20-1, the J gene TRBJ1-2; TRBD1 might be the D (5 bases). The CDR3 is 15 amino acids. Per the germline V gene, CDR1 is DFQATT and CDR2 is SNEGSKA (reference sequence). Trimming removed 7 bases at V and 0 bases at J, with 18 bases between.

This clonotype has a count of ten or more. The chain uses TRBV21-1 and TRBJ2-6; the table's D call of TRBD1 was not tested on the DNA. TRBV21-1 is a documented pseudogene. The CDR3 spans 18 residues. The CDR3 DNA reads TGTGCCAGCAGCAAATCCGGACAGCCCCGCTCTGGGGCCAACGTCCTGACTTTC. Residues: CASSKSGQPRSGANVLTF.

This clonotype appeared a few times. The chain combines TRBV9 with TRBJ2-5, with D uncertain. CDR3 length: 15 residues. V gave up 4 bases and J gave up 5 bases, with 18 bases separating them. CDR1 is SGDLS and CDR2 is YYNGEE in the germline V gene. The CDR3 DNA sequence: TGTGCCAGCAGCTCGACGACTGCCCCCCACGAGACCCAGTACTTC. As protein: CASSSTTAPHETQYF.

This rearrangement joins TRBV20-1 to TRBJ2-6, with D maybe TRBD1 (6 bases). Germline V lookup: CDR1 DFQATT, CDR2 SNEGSKA (reference sequence). The CDR3 runs 16 residues. The ends were cut back, 6 bases at V and 1 base at J, with 16 bases in the middle. The CDR3 nucleotides are TGCAGTGCAAAGACAGGATTCCAATCTGGGGCCAACGTCCTGACTTTC. It specifies CSAKTGFQSGANVLTF.

In this sample, this clonotype turned up a few times. The genes are TRBV1 and TRBJ1-2. TRBV1 is shown as a pseudogene. CDR3 length: 14 amino acids. The CDR3 reads CTSSQRKGNYGYTF. In nucleotides, the CDR3 is TGCACCAGCAGCCAACGGAAGGGAAACTATGGCTACACCTTC.

V and J are TRBV28 and TRBJ1-1; D perhaps matches TRBD1 (6 bases). Trimming left V 4 bases short and J 8 bases short, with 17 bases between. The CDR3 contains 14 residues. CDR1 and CDR2 from the germline V gene are MDHEN and SYDVKM. The chain's CDR3 is CASSSIDSDREAFF. The CDR3 bases are TGTGCCAGCAGTTCTATAGACTCCGACAGGGAAGCTTTCTTT.

This clonotype came up many times. V usage is TRBV7-8 and J usage is TRBJ2-6; either TRBD1 or TRBD2 may fit D (5 bases each). Germline CDR1 is SGHVS and CDR2 is FQNEAQ. Trimming cost V 4 bases and J 4 bases, with 11 bases left between them. The CDR3 is made up of 15 amino acids. DNA of the CDR3: TGTGCCAGCAGCTCTCCGGGGACCGGGGCCAACGTCCTGACTTTC. It yields the protein CASSSPGTGANVLTF. The full variable domain, rest sourced from reference TRBV7-8 and TRBJ2-6, is GAGVSQSPRYKVAKRGQDVALRCDPISGHVSLFWYQQALGQGPEFLTYFQNEAQLDKSGLPSDRFFAERPEGSVSTLKIQRTQQEDSAVYLCASSSPGTGANVLTFGAGSRLTVL.

This clonotype was seen only a few times. The V call is TRBV4-2, the J call TRBJ1-4; maybe TRBD1 (6 bases). Trimming pared 4 bases from V and 5 bases from J, leaving 14 bases between. The CDR3 runs 15 residues. Looked up from germline, CDR1 is LGHNA and CDR2 is YNFKEQ. This CDR3 is CASSPKEGGNEKLFF. CDR3 nucleotide sequence: TGTGCCAGCAGCCCCAAGGAGGGGGGCAATGAAAAACTGTTTTTT.

This clonotype was picked up one time. At one of its ends the junction is not consistent with the germline gene, which may arise from a read error. The chain is built from TRBV5-6 and TRBJ1-5; tentatively, D is TRBD1 (5 bases). Germline CDR1 and CDR2: SGHDT and YYEEEE. The CDR3 runs 14 residues. The CDR3 protein is CASSFLGRNQRQHF. The CDR3 nucleotides are TGTGCCAGCAGCTTTCTGGGGCGCAATCAGCGCCAGCATTTT.

The V call is TRBV20-1, the J call TRBJ1-3, with a tentative D call TRBD1 (5 bases). CDR1 is DFQATT, CDR2 SNEGSKA, per germline (reference sequence). The CDR3 is 15 amino acids. V lost 2 bases to trimming and J lost 3 bases, with 14 bases between them. This CDR3 reads CSARTLDGGGNTIYF. The CDR3, as DNA: TGCAGTGCTAGAACCTTGGACGGGGGTGGAAACACCATATATTTT.

The V call is TRBV6-1, the J call TRBJ2-7; D perhaps matches TRBD2 (6 bases). Trimming cost V 3 bases and J 2 bases, with 14 bases left between them. The germline CDR1 and CDR2 sequences are MNHNS and SASEGT. This CDR3 has 15 residues. CDR3 DNA sequence: TGTGCCAGCAGTGACGGGGCAGGACTAACCTACGAGCAGTACTTC. As protein: CASSDGAGLTYEQYF.